These 29 T cell receptor beta chains share one sample of origin, sequenced in a study of blood T cell repertoires in COVID-19. Sequenced by immunoSEQ multiplex PCR; TCRdb stores in-frame clones only, minus some. The table includes approximately 230,000 clones, about nine tenths detected once. Sequencing was performed on peripheral blood. Receptors originate from a young man who had recovered from COVID-19.

The chain recombines TRBV19 with TRBJ2-7; D is unresolved. Germline assignment: CDR1 LNHDA and CDR2 SQIVND (reference sequence). V was cut by 5 bases and J by 1 base, with 15 bases left in between. This CDR3 region has 15 residues. CDR3 bases: TGTGCCAGTAGTCAAGTGGCAGTCCTTTCCTACGAGCAGTACTTC. It is translated as CASSQVAVLSYEQYF.

The rearrangement joins TRBV23-1 to TRBJ1-2; 9 nucleotides align to TRBD1. TRBV23-1 is classed as an ORF, of uncertain function. The CDR3 spans 19 residues. V lost 2 bases to trimming and J lost 3 bases; unmatched junction nucleotides: 16. The CDR3 region has the DNA TGCGCCAGCAGTCAAGGAAGAACGGGACAGGGTGAGGGATACTATGGCTACACCTTC. This codes for CASSQGRTGQGEGYYGYTF.

This clone was observed a single time. J is TRBJ2-3 and V is TRBV5-8; 10 bases are a match to TRBD2. CDR1 is SGHTS and CDR2 is YDEGEE in the germline V gene. The CDR3 extends over 15 amino acids. The V gene end was trimmed by 4 bases and the J gene end by 5 bases; junction bases not matched to a gene: 7. The DNA of the CDR3 is TGTGCCAGCAGCCTACTAGCGGGGATAATAGATACGCAGTATTTT. It specifies CASSLLAGIIDTQYF.

The chain couples TRBV18 to TRBJ2-7; unclear D gene. CDR3 length: 14 residues. From germline, CDR1 is KGHSH and CDR2 LQKENI. Deletions cut 0 bases from V and 0 bases from J, with 6 bases between. CDR3 nucleotides: TGTGCCAGCTCACCACCTCATAGCTCCTACGAGCAGTACTTC. It is translated as CASSPPHSSYEQYF. Combining the CDR3 with reference TRBV18 and TRBJ2-7 gives the whole variable domain NAGVMQNPRHLVRRRGQEARLRCSPMKGHSHVYWYRQLPEEGLKFMVYLQKENIIDESGMPKERFSAEFPKEGPSILRIQQVVRGDSAAYFCASSPPHSSYEQYFGPGTRLTVT.

This clone is a singleton in its sample. V is TRBV18 and J is TRBJ1-2, with a weak D call TRBD1 (6 bases). The CDR3 contains 14 residues. V gave up 1 base and J gave up 8 bases, with 14 bases separating them. Germline CDR1 KGHSH, CDR2 LQKENI. As DNA, the CDR3 is TGTGCCAGCTCACCACAAGGGACATCTCCGGGCTACACCTTC. Its protein product is CASSPQGTSPGYTF. The whole variable domain, remainder taken from reference TRBV18 and TRBJ1-2, is NAGVMQNPRHLVRRRGQEARLRCSPMKGHSHVYWYRQLPEEGLKFMVYLQKENIIDESGMPKERFSAEFPKEGPSILRIQQVVRGDSAAYFCASSPQGTSPGYTFGSGTRLTVV.

This clone came up once. V gene TRBV3-1 (or the pseudogene TRBV3-2) combines with J gene TRBJ2-7; 9 nucleotides agree with TRBD2. The trim removed 2 bases at V and 3 bases at J, leaving 8 bases unmatched. In germline, CDR1 is LGHDT, CDR2 YNNKEL (reference sequence). The CDR3 is 16 amino acids. The CDR3 DNA reads TGTGCCAGCAGCCAACCGGCTAGCGGGGTCTTCTACGAGCAGTACTTC. This encodes CASSQPASGVFYEQYF.

The chain employs TRBV7-9 and TRBJ1-1; D not certain. V shed 10 bases and J shed 1 base, with 7 bases lying between them. The CDR3 is made up of 11 amino acids. Germline V gene data show CDR1 as SEHNR and CDR2 as FQNEAQ (reference sequence). The CDR3 protein is CATKTNTEAFF. The CDR3 region has the DNA TGTGCCACTAAAACGAACACTGAAGCTTTCTTT. Complete variable domain (other parts from reference TRBV7-9 and TRBJ1-1): DTGVSQNPRHKITKRGQNVTFRCDPISEHNRLYWYRQTLGQGPEFLTYFQNEAQLEKSRLLSDRFSAERPKGSFSTLEIQRTEQGDSAMYLCATKTNTEAFFGQGTRLTVV.

V is TRBV5-8 and J is TRBJ1-2, with 8 bases that match TRBD1. V was clipped by 6 bases and J by 6 bases; unmatched bases: 10. The CDR3 is made up of 14 amino acids. Germline CDR1 is SGHTS and CDR2 is YDEGEE. This chain's CDR3 is CASKLLDRGDGYTF. CDR3 nucleotide sequence: TGTGCCAGCAAACTCTTAGACAGGGGAGATGGCTACACCTTC. The variable domain in full, completed from reference TRBV5-8 and TRBJ1-2, reads EAGVTQSPTHLIKTRGQQATLRCSPISGHTSVYWYQQALGLGLQFLLWYDEGEERNRGNFPPRFSGRQFPNYSSELNVNALELEDSALYLCASKLLDRGDGYTFGSGTRLTVV.

This rearrangement joins TRBV5-4 to TRBJ1-2; TRBD1 agrees at 7 bases. The CDR3 totals 14 residues. CDR1 is SGHNT and CDR2 is YYREEE in the germline V gene (reference sequence). V was pared by 6 bases and J by 4 bases, with 9 bases of the junction left unmatched. CDR3 nucleotide sequence: TGTGCCAGCAAAATCACAGGGGAGATCTATGGCTACACCTTC. This translates into CASKITGEIYGYTF.

The V and J genes are TRBV6-6 and TRBJ1-1, with D tentatively TRBD1 (5 bases). Looked up from germline, CDR1 is MNHNY and CDR2 is SVGAGI (reference sequence). The germline V and J ends were trimmed by 0 bases and 1 base, with 12 bases remaining between them. The CDR3 contains 16 residues. The CDR3 sequence: CASSYSGRVRNTEAFF. Here the CDR3 DNA reads TGTGCCAGCAGTTACTCGGGCAGGGTGAGGAACACTGAAGCTTTCTTT.

Notes on this clone: Other DNA sequences in this specimen translate into the identical CDR3. The chain is built from TRBV5-1 and TRBJ2-1; 8 positions agree with TRBD2. Losses at the gene ends were 4 bases for V and 6 bases for J; bases not matched to a gene: 9. The CDR3 consists of 15 residues. CDR1 is SGHRS, CDR2 YFSETQ, per germline. This CDR3 reads CASSLGLAGGNEQFF. The CDR3 DNA reads TGCGCCAGCAGCCTAGGACTAGCCGGGGGCAATGAGCAGTTCTTC.

The J gene is TRBJ1-2, the V gene TRBV19; 7 bases fit TRBD1. The CDR3 runs to 15 residues. Trimming removed 1 base from V and 4 bases from J; junction bases left unmatched: 6. The germline V gene encodes CDR1 LNHDA and CDR2 SQIVND (reference sequence). The CDR3 reads CASSIGYRGVYGYTF. The CDR3 nucleotides are TGTGCCAGTAGTATAGGCTACAGGGGTGTCTATGGCTACACCTTC.

The chain employs TRBV19 and TRBJ1-1, with TRBD1 matching over 9 bases. Germline CDR1 and CDR2: LNHDA and SQIVND (reference sequence). The CDR3 runs 13 residues. The J segment lost 7 bases and the V segment lost 4 bases, leaving 4 bases of the junction unmatched. The CDR3, as DNA: TGTGCCAGTAGTACACAGGGGGCGATTGAAGCTTTCTTT. Amino acids: CASSTQGAIEAFF.

The chain employs TRBV2 and TRBJ2-3; D gene unclear. This CDR3 contains 18 residues. Germline V CDR1 and CDR2: SNHLY, FYNNEI. V lost 3 bases to trimming and J lost 0 bases, with 19 bases between them. DNA of the CDR3: TGTGCCAGCAGTGATCCCCAATCTAACAGTATCAGCACAGATACGCAGTATTTT. Protein product: CASSDPQSNSISTDTQYF.

The DNA for the CDR3 is TGTGCCAGCAGCTCAGGGGCTAGGGGCACTGAAGCTTTCTTT. Translated: CASSSGARGTEAFF. The V call is TRBV6-5, the J call TRBJ1-1; D perhaps matches TRBD1 (6 bases). Trimming stripped 6 bases from V and 4 bases from J, with 15 bases between. The CDR3 runs to 14 residues. From germline, CDR1 is MNHEY and CDR2 SVGAGI.

The J gene is TRBJ2-1, the V gene TRBV11-3; 9 bases are shared with TRBD2. Germline V CDR1 and CDR2: SGHNT, YENEEA. J gave up 5 bases and V 4 bases, and 9 bases lay outside the gene matches. The CDR3 has 16 residues. CDR3 sequence: CASSSFSGGRNNEQFF. The CDR3, as DNA: TGTGCCAGCAGCTCCTTTAGCGGGGGACGGAACAATGAGCAGTTCTTC. Filled out from reference TRBV11-3 and TRBJ2-1, the complete variable domain reads EAGVVQSPRYKIIEKKQPVAFWCNPISGHNTLYWYLQNLGQGPELLIRYENEEAVDDSQLPKDRFSAERLKGVDSTLKIQPAELGDSAVYLCASSSFSGGRNNEQFFGPGTRLTVL.

This clone was seen just once. The J gene is TRBJ2-2, the V gene TRBV29-1; 7 nucleotides align to TRBD2. Germline V gene lookup returns CDR1 SQVTM and CDR2 ANQGSEA. Trimming at V came to 7 bases and at J to 5 bases, leaving 4 bases not matched to a gene. The CDR3 consists of 12 residues. CDR3 nucleotide sequence: TGCAGCGCCCTCGGGGGGACCGGGGAGCTGTTTTTT. Its translation is CSALGGTGELFF.

The chain has TRBV6-5 and TRBJ1-4, with TRBD1 matching over 9 bases. Trimming removed 5 bases from V and 7 bases from J; junction bases left unmatched: 5. The CDR3 is made up of 14 amino acids. Germline CDR1 reads MNHEY; CDR2 reads SVGAGI. CDR3 bases: TGTGCCAGCAGTACCGGGACAGGGATTGAAAAACTGTTTTTT. Translated, it gives CASSTGTGIEKLFF.

This clone showed up just a few times. The gene calls are TRBV27 and TRBJ1-1; TRBD1 might be the D (5 bases). Germline V CDR1 and CDR2: MNHEY, SMNVEV (reference sequence). The CDR3 is 18 residues long. V gave up 1 base and J gave up 1 base, with 19 bases separating them. The CDR3 sequence is CASSLYRLQGMGNTEAFF. The CDR3 DNA reads TGTGCCAGCAGTTTATACCGACTTCAGGGTATGGGGAACACTGAAGCTTTCTTT.

The V gene is TRBV6-6, the J gene TRBJ1-4; a weak D match, TRBD1 (5 bases). V gave up 7 bases and J gave up 8 bases, with 17 bases separating them. CDR3 length: 14 amino acids. CDR1 and CDR2 from the germline V gene are MNHNY and SVGAGI (reference sequence). The CDR3 loop is CASTAGRTEEKLFF. The CDR3 DNA reads TGTGCCAGCACCGCGGGGCGCACCGAGGAAAAACTGTTTTTT.

This chain links TRBV7-2 with TRBJ2-3; TRBD2 aligns across 7 bases. The CDR3 length is 16 residues. Trimming took 4 bases from V and 1 from J; bases not matched to a gene: 8. CDR1 SGHTA and CDR2 FQGNSA come from the germline V gene. The CDR3 nucleotides read TGTGCCAGCAGCTGGGGCGGGGGTGAGGGCACAGATACGCAGTATTTT. This translates into CASSWGGGEGTDTQYF.

This chain uses TRBV6-5 with TRBJ2-2; 7 bases agree with TRBD1. Trimming took 3 bases from V and 6 from J; bases not matched to a gene: 7. Germline V lookup: CDR1 MNHEY, CDR2 SVGAGI. The CDR3 is 15 residues long. The CDR3: CASSYVGGAPGELFF. The CDR3 DNA reads as TGTGCCAGCAGTTATGTAGGGGGCGCCCCCGGGGAGCTGTTTTTT.

The genes are TRBV6-1 and TRBJ2-1; 9 bases align to TRBD2. Trimming at V came to 3 bases and at J to 7 bases, leaving 7 bases not matched to a gene. The CDR3 runs to 15 residues. The germline CDR1 and CDR2 sequences are MNHNS and SASEGT. CDR3 coding DNA: TGTGCCAGCAGTGACGGTCTAGCGGGGAGGAATGAGCAGTTCTTC. Protein sequence: CASSDGLAGRNEQFF.

This rearrangement joins TRBV6-5 to TRBJ2-7; D may be TRBD1 (6 bases). Germline assignment: CDR1 MNHEY and CDR2 SVGAGI. Trimming shortened V by 6 bases and J by 4 bases, and 13 bases separated the two germline ends. The CDR3 runs to 13 residues. CDR3 amino acids: CASRAGTRYEQYF. CDR3 DNA: TGTGCCAGCAGGGCCGGGACAAGATACGAGCAGTACTTC.

The V gene is TRBV2, the J gene TRBJ2-2, with D maybe TRBD2 (6 bases). The germline CDR1 and CDR2 sequences are SNHLY and FYNNEI. CDR3 length: 15 amino acids. Trimming removed 8 bases from V and 0 bases from J, with 13 bases in between. Written as DNA, the CDR3 is TGTGCCAGCTCTCTTGGGACTTCGAACACCGGGGAGCTGTTTTTT. Protein product: CASSLGTSNTGELFF.

The V gene is TRBV18, the J gene TRBJ1-4, with a possible D match to TRBD1 (5 bases). The V end lost 8 bases, the J end lost 2 bases, and 12 bases lay between the germline ends. Looked up from germline, CDR1 is KGHSH and CDR2 is LQKENI. The length of the CDR3 is 14 residues. The CDR3 spells CASTRAGTNEKLFF. The CDR3 DNA sequence: TGTGCCAGCACGCGCGCAGGGACTAATGAAAAACTGTTTTTT. Drawing the rest from reference TRBV18 and TRBJ1-4, the complete variable domain is NAGVMQNPRHLVRRRGQEARLRCSPMKGHSHVYWYRQLPEEGLKFMVYLQKENIIDESGMPKERFSAEFPKEGPSILRIQQVVRGDSAAYFCASTRAGTNEKLFFGSGTQLSVL.

The V and J genes are TRBV5-8 and TRBJ2-5; 11 bases map to TRBD1. Trimming at V came to 1 base and at J to 4 bases, leaving 3 bases not matched to a gene. Germline assignment: CDR1 SGHTS and CDR2 YDEGEE. The CDR3 has 15 amino acids. The CDR3 is CASSLRGTGGETQYF. As DNA, the CDR3 is TGTGCCAGCAGCTTGCGAGGGACAGGGGGAGAGACCCAGTACTTC. Together with reference TRBV5-8 and TRBJ2-5, the CDR3 gives the full variable domain: EAGVTQSPTHLIKTRGQQATLRCSPISGHTSVYWYQQALGLGLQFLLWYDEGEERNRGNFPPRFSGRQFPNYSSELNVNALELEDSALYLCASSLRGTGGETQYFGPGTRLLVL.

V is TRBV7-9 and J is TRBJ2-3; maybe TRBD1 (6 bases). Looked up from germline, CDR1 is SEHNR and CDR2 is FQNEAQ (reference sequence). This CDR3 region has 15 residues. Trimming took 1 base from V and 4 from J, leaving 12 bases between them. In DNA, the CDR3 is TGTGCCAGCAGCTTAGTCCACAGGGCCCCAGATACGCAGTATTTT. It encodes CASSLVHRAPDTQYF. The whole variable domain, remainder taken from reference TRBV7-9 and TRBJ2-3, is DTGVSQNPRHKITKRGQNVTFRCDPISEHNRLYWYRQTLGQGPEFLTYFQNEAQLEKSRLLSDRFSAERPKGSFSTLEIQRTEQGDSAMYLCASSLVHRAPDTQYFGPGTRLTVL.

V usage is TRBV6-6 and J usage is TRBJ1-2, with TRBD1 as a possible D gene (5 bases). Trimming took 5 bases from V and 0 from J, leaving 7 bases between them. CDR3 length: 13 residues. Germline V gives CDR1 MNHNY, CDR2 SVGAGI (reference sequence). The CDR3 reads CASSRDSNYGYTF. In DNA form, the CDR3 reads TGTGCCAGCAGTCGGGACTCTAACTATGGCTACACCTTC.